This section outlines one TCR beta chain sequence together with its context. What it binds is not known. V lost 5 bases and J 9 bases, leaving 10 bases between the germline ends. This CDR3 comprises 11 residues. Germline loops: CDR1 SEHNR, CDR2 FQNEAQ (reference sequence). This sample is part of a study of T-cell memory formation after mild COVID-19. The overall study: The two donors had largely donor-specific TCR clusters.

TCR alpha and TCR beta cDNA libraries carrying sample barcodes and UMIs came from 5'RACE with constant-segment primers. MiXCR was run by TCRdb on the 5' RACE reads, yielding one entry per CDR3 protein. This table has over 400,000 distinct CDR3 sequences, roughly a quarter appearing once. Regarding the study as a whole: Later expanders leaned CD4+, whereas day 15 to 85 contracting clones were balanced CD4/CD8.

Sequencing used PBMCs or a T cell subset sorted from them (not recorded which). This TCR was recovered from an adult woman who had mild COVID-19 (a few samples of this study predate the infection). Cell type and time point are not known. V and J are TRBV7-9 and TRBJ1-1; the D is unclear. The chain's CDR3 is CASSPLVKAFF. The CDR3 region has the DNA TGTGCCAGCAGCCCGTTGGTCAAAGCTTTCTTT.